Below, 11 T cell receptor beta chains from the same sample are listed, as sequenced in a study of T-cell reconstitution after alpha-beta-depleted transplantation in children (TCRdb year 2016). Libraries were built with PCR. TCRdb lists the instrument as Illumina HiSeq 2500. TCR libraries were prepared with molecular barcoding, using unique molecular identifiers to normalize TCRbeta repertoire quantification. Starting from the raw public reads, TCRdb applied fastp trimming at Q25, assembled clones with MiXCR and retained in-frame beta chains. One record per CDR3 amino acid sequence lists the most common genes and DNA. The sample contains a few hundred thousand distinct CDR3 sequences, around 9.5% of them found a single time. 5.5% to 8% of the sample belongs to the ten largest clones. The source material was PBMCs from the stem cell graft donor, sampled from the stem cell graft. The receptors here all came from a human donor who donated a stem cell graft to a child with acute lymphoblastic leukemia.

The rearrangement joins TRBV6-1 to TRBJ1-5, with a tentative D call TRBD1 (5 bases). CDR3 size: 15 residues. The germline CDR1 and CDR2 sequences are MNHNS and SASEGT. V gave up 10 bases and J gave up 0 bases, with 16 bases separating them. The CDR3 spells CATLIDRYSNQPQHF. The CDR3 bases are TGTGCCACCCTAATCGACAGATATAGCAATCAGCCCCAGCATTTT.

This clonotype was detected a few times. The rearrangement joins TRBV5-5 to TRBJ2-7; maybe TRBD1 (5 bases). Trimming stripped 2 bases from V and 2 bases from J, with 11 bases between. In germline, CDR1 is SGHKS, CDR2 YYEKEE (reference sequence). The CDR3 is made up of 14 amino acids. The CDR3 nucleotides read TGTGCCAGCAGCTTCAAACAGGTAGCCTACGAGCAGTACTTC. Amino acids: CASSFKQVAYEQYF. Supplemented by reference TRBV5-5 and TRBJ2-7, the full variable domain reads DAGVTQSPTHLIKTRGQQVTLRCSPISGHKSVSWYQQVLGQGPQFIFQYYEKEERGRGNFPDRFSARQFPNYSSELNVNALLLGDSALYLCASSFKQVAYEQYFGPGTRLTVT.

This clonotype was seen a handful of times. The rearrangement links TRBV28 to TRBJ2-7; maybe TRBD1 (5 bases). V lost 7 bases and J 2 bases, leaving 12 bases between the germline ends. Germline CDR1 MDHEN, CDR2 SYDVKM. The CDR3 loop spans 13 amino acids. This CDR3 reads CASTIDRAYEQYF. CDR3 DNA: TGTGCCAGCACCATAGACAGAGCCTACGAGCAGTACTTC.

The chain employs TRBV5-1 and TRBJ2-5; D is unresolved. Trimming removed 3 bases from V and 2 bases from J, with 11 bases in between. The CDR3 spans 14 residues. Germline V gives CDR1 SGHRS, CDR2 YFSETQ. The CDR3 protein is CASSYGSDQETQYF. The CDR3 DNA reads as TGCGCCAGCAGCTATGGCAGTGATCAAGAGACCCAGTACTTC.

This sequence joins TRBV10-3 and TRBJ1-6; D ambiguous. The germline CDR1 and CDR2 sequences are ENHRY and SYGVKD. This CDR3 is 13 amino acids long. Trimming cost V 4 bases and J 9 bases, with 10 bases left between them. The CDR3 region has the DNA TGTGCCATCAGTGGGCCAGCCGGTTCACCCCTCCACTTT. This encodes CAISGPAGSPLHF.

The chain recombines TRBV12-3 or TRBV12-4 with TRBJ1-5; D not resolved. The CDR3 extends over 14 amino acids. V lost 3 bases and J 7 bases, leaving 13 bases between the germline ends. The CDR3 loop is CASSFLERRQPQHF. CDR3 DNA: TGTGCCAGCAGTTTTTTGGAGCGTAGACAGCCCCAGCATTTT.

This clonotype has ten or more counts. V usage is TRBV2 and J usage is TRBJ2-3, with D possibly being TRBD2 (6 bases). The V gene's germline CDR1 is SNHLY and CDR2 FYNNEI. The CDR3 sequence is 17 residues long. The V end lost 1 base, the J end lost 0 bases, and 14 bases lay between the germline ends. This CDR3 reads CASSEGSAGTSTDTQYF. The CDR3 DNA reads TGTGCCAGCAGTGAAGGGTCTGCGGGGACTAGCACAGATACGCAGTATTTT.

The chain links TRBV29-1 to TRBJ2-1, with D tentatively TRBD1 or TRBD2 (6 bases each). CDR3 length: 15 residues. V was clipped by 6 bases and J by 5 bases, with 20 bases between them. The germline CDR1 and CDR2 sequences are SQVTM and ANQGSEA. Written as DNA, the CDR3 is TGCAGCGTATATCTAGCGACAGGATTCAACAATGAGCAGTTCTTC. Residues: CSVYLATGFNNEQFF.

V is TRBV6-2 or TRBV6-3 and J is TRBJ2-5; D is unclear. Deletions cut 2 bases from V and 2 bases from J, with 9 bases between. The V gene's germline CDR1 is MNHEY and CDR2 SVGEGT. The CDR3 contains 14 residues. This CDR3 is CASSYLASQETQYF. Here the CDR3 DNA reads TGTGCCAGCAGTTACCTCGCCAGTCAAGAGACCCAGTACTTC.

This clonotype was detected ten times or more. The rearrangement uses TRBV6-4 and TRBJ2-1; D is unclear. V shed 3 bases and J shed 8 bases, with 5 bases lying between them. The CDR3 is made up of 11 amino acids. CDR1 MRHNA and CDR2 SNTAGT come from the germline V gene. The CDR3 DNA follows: TGTGCCAGCAGTGAGATCGATGAGCAGTTCTTC. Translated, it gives CASSEIDEQFF.

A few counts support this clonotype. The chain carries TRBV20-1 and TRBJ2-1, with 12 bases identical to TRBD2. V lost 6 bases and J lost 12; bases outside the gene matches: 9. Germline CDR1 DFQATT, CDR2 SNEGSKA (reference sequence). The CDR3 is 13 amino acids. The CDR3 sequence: CSAPTSGGLGQFF. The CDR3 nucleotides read TGCAGTGCCCCGACTAGCGGGGGACTAGGGCAGTTCTTC.